These 10 T cell receptor beta chains were sequenced from one sample in a study of regulatory T cells in long-lasting Graves disease. For TCR beta, libraries came from iRepertoire HTBI primers and Arm-PCR of CDR3 regions. TCRdb reanalysed the multiplex PCR reads using MiXCR and keeps one entry per CDR3 protein. The sample shows around 400,000 distinct CDR3 sequences, about 25% of them seen only once. Time point: persistent/refractory GD, antithyroid drugs over 5 years with positive TRAb. Extracted PBMC RNA gave rise to the TCR library. Sample: peripheral blood mononuclear cells (PBMCs), taken when the disease was refractory, from a patient treated with antithyroid drugs. All receptors come from a female donor with Graves disease.

There are many counts of this clonotype. This rearrangement joins TRBV2 to TRBJ1-5, with 7 bases lining up with TRBD1. Germline trimming cut 4 bases from V and 3 bases from J; bases unmatched to any gene: 9. There are 16 residues in the CDR3. CDR1 SNHLY and CDR2 FYNNEI come from the germline V gene. The CDR3 reads CASSVNRDSVNQPQHF. The DNA for the CDR3 is TGTGCCAGCAGTGTGAACCGGGACAGCGTCAATCAGCCCCAGCATTTT.

The J gene is TRBJ2-3, the V gene TRBV5-1, with 9 nucleotides matching TRBD1. The CDR3 has 16 amino acids. Germline V lookup: CDR1 SGHRS, CDR2 YFSETQ. V lost 4 bases and J lost 0; bases outside the gene matches: 6. The CDR3 sequence is CASSGGTGRSTDTQYF. The CDR3 region has the DNA TGCGCCAGCAGCGGCGGGACAGGGCGGAGCACAGATACGCAGTATTTT.

The rearrangement uses TRBV11-3 and TRBJ1-1, with TRBD1 matching 8 bases. The CDR3 is 13 amino acids. V shed 4 bases, J shed 8 bases, and the junction held 6 bases outside the gene matches. Per the germline V gene, CDR1 is SGHNT and CDR2 is YENEEA. CDR3 loop: CASSSTRTGEAFF. The CDR3 DNA follows: TGTGCCAGCAGCTCTACTCGGACAGGGGAAGCTTTCTTT.

The rearrangement joins TRBV14 to TRBJ2-4; 9 bases line up with TRBD1. V lost 3 bases and J lost 8; bases outside the gene matches: 8. The CDR3 spans 15 residues. The germline gives CDR1 SGHDN, CDR2 FVKESK. CDR3 protein: CASSQVQGAADIQYF. The DNA of the CDR3 is TGTGCCAGCAGCCAGGTACAGGGGGCCGCGGACATTCAGTACTTC.

The table lists this clonotype with many counts. The V call is TRBV11-1, the J call TRBJ2-2; 8 nucleotides line up with TRBD1. The germline V gene has CDR1 SGHAT and CDR2 FQDESV (reference sequence). This CDR3 is 13 amino acids long. The trim removed 4 bases at V and 6 bases at J, leaving 1 base unmatched. The DNA for the CDR3 is TGTGCCAGCAGCTCGACAGGGGCCGGGGAGCTGTTTTTT. Encoded protein: CASSSTGAGELFF.

This clonotype was seen only a few times. The DNA for the CDR3 is TGTGCCAGCACCCAATCGGACTCACCCCTCCACTTT. Protein sequence: CASTQSDSPLHF. The chain recombines TRBV6-2 or TRBV6-3 with TRBJ1-6; D is uncertain. CDR1 is MNHEY, CDR2 SVGEGT, per germline. The V end lost 7 bases, the J end lost 10 bases, and 11 bases lay between the germline ends. CDR3 length: 12 residues.

The chain uses TRBV10-3 and TRBJ2-2; a weak D match, TRBD1 (6 bases). Trimming cost V 6 bases and J 2 bases, with 16 bases left between them. Germline V gene lookup returns CDR1 ENHRY and CDR2 SYGVKD. The CDR3 runs to 16 residues. The CDR3 is CAISRSGVSNTGELFF. CDR3 nucleotide sequence: TGTGCCATCAGCCGTTCAGGGGTGAGCAACACCGGGGAGCTGTTTTTT.

Of note for this clonotype: The CDR3 does not close with the conserved phenylalanine or tryptophan, likely indicating a read error. This chain uses TRBV19 with TRBJ2-7, with a tentative D call TRBD2 (6 bases). This CDR3 has 13 amino acids. The ends were cut back, 3 bases at V and 6 bases at J, with 12 bases in the middle. Germline V gives CDR1 LNHDA, CDR2 SQIVND (reference sequence). Here the CDR3 reads CASSIGQGLEQYL. The CDR3 DNA reads as TGTGCCAGTAGTATCGGCCAGGGACTCGAGCAGTACCTC.

This clonotype showed up many times. The chain is built from TRBV28 and TRBJ2-5; D perhaps matches TRBD1 (5 bases). The V and J ends lost 7 bases and 3 bases respectively, with 18 bases between them. Germline V gives CDR1 MDHEN, CDR2 SYDVKM. This CDR3 is built from 15 residues. CDR3 bases: TGTGCCAGCACCCAAGTCACAGGCCCAAAAGAGACCCAGTACTTC. Protein: CASTQVTGPKETQYF.

The CDR3 DNA reads TGTGCCAGCAGCCGACCTGAGCTCCTTAGCACAGATACGCAGTATTTT. It codes for CASSRPELLSTDTQYF. This chain joins TRBV3-1 and TRBJ2-3; D is unresolved. Germline V gene sequence: CDR1 LGHDT, CDR2 YNNKEL (reference sequence). There are 16 residues in the CDR3. V lost 4 bases and J lost 0, with 14 bases in between.